This T cell receptor (beta chain) was documented in a study of T cell responses to AZD1222 COVID-19 vaccine. General study results and limits: Seropositive at baseline were only a handful of AZD1222 recipients.

Notes on this clone: As yet, its antigen is unknown.

In germline, CDR1 is MNHEY, CDR2 SVGAGI. This CDR3 comprises 15 residues. V was trimmed by 2 bases and J by 0 bases, leaving 8 bases between them. The assay was immunoSEQ multiplex PCR, and TCRdb's table has in-frame clones only and misses some. The sample lists 150,000 to 200,000 clones; less than 95% were seen once. The sequences come from peripheral blood, collected on day 0 of AZD1222 vaccination. This chain connects TRBV6-5 to TRBJ1-5, with D uncertain. This clonotype was sampled from an adult in good health. CDR3 protein: CASSYERNSNQPQHF. CDR3 bases: TGTGCCAGCAGTTACGAGAGGAATAGCAATCAGCCCCAGCATTTT.